This T cell receptor beta chain was identified in a study of T cells in Graves' hyperthyroidism and ophthalmopathy. Study-level background: Peripheral blood was collected at initial diagnosis, before any treatment.

CDR3 length: 15 amino acids. J was trimmed by 4 bases and V by 4 bases; bases with no gene match: 8. Germline-derived CDR1 and CDR2 are MGHRA and YSYEKL. There were TCR beta CDR3 regions amplified from RNA transcripts. A first-round RT-PCR of the TCR CDR3 used the HTBI primer set. In TCRdb, the multiplex PCR reads were re-called with MiXCR into one record per CDR3 protein. Among hundreds of thousands of distinct CDR3 sequences listed, 12% to 15% were seen once. The receptor's source is a woman under 30 with Graves' hyperthyroidism. Sequencing was performed on blood. The genes are TRBV4-1 and TRBJ2-3, with 7 nucleotides matching TRBD2. CDR3 in amino acids: CASSLQGGSPDTQYF. The CDR3 DNA reads TGCGCCAGCAGCCTTCAAGGCGGGAGCCCAGATACGCAGTATTTT.